The 19 T cell receptor beta chains below all came from one sample that was sequenced in a study of OX40 agonist ivuxolimab in advanced cancers. The table came from immunoSEQ multiplex PCR; TCRdb's copy has only in-frame clones and leaves some out. Among approximately 38,000 clones listed, approximately 90% were seen once. The sequencing here drew on CD4+ or CD8+ T cells sorted from blood, taken in a trial of the OX40 agonist ivuxolimab. All receptors derive from an adult with an advanced solid tumor such as melanoma, head and neck, liver or kidney cancer.

V and J are TRBV7-9 and TRBJ2-7, with D possibly being TRBD2 (5 bases). Deletions cut 1 base from V and 6 bases from J, with 13 bases between. From germline, CDR1 is SEHNR and CDR2 FQNEAQ (reference sequence). This CDR3 region has 14 residues. Written as DNA, the CDR3 is TGTGCCAGCAGCTTAGAAGTGGCCGAGGGCGAGCAGTACTTC. Translation: CASSLEVAEGEQYF.

The V call is TRBV11-2, the J call TRBJ1-2; 7 bases fit TRBD1. Losses at the gene ends were 3 bases for V and 8 bases for J; bases not matched to a gene: 12. There are 15 residues in the CDR3. CDR1 and CDR2 (germline): SGHAT, FQNNGV. CDR3 nucleotides: TGTGCCAGCAGCTTGGGACAGTTGGTAGGGTACGGCTACACCTTC. Protein product: CASSLGQLVGYGYTF. The full variable domain, completed using reference TRBV11-2 and TRBJ1-2, is EAGVAQSPRYKIIEKRQSVAFWCNPISGHATLYWYQQILGQGPKLLIQFQNNGVVDDSQLPKDRFSAERLKGVDSTLKIQPAKLEDSAVYLCASSLGQLVGYGYTFGSGTRLTVV.

V is TRBV28 and J is TRBJ2-2; D is perhaps TRBD1 (6 bases). This CDR3 contains 15 residues. Trimming left V 7 bases short and J 4 bases short, with 16 bases between. Germline V gene lookup returns CDR1 MDHEN and CDR2 SYDVKM. The CDR3 is CASTLLTGSTGELFF. CDR3 nucleotide sequence: TGTGCCAGCACCTTATTGACAGGTTCCACCGGGGAGCTGTTTTTT.

This clone has just one count. This chain links TRBV5-8 with TRBJ2-7, with TRBD2 identical over 8 bases. With 2 bases clipped from V and 5 bases from J, the junction kept 9 bases outside the gene matches. The CDR3 has 15 residues. The germline gives CDR1 SGHTS, CDR2 YDEGEE. The CDR3 reads CASSFGRGDSDEQYF. CDR3 DNA: TGTGCCAGCAGCTTCGGGCGGGGGGACTCGGACGAGCAGTACTTC.

About this clone itself: The junction departs from the called germline gene at one end, perhaps through a read error. Distinct nucleotide sequences in the sample also encode this CDR3. The J gene is TRBJ1-4, the V gene TRBV5-1, with D uncertain. Germline CDR1 SGHRS, CDR2 YFSETQ. The CDR3 covers 16 residues. The CDR3 spells CASSLAGAVLREKLFF. CDR3 nucleotides: TGCGCCAGCAGCTTGGCCGGAGCCGTCCTCCGGGAAAAGCTGTTTTTT.

The V call is TRBV7-9, the J call TRBJ1-4, with D perhaps matching TRBD1 (5 bases). With 4 bases removed from V and 5 bases from J, the gap between germline ends came to 14 bases. The CDR3 spans 15 residues. Germline CDR1 and CDR2: SEHNR and FQNEAQ (reference sequence). This CDR3 is CASSSRRGTNEKLFF. The CDR3 nucleotides read TGTGCCAGCAGCTCTCGGCGGGGGACGAATGAAAAACTGTTTTTT.

The chain's CDR3 is CASSSDRGELFF. Here the CDR3 DNA reads TGTGCCAGCAGCTCCGACCGCGGGGAGCTGTTTTTT. The chain is built from TRBV5-4 and TRBJ2-2; D not certain. Trimming stripped 3 bases from V and 7 bases from J, with 7 bases between. This CDR3 spans 12 amino acids. CDR1 is SGHNT and CDR2 is YYREEE in the germline V gene (reference sequence).

This clone has just a few counts. The sample holds other DNA sequences that translate to the same CDR3. The V gene is TRBV5-1, the J gene TRBJ2-1; TRBD2 matches at 7 bases. The CDR3 covers 17 residues. The V and J ends lost 0 bases and 0 bases, in that order; junction bases with no gene match: 6. Germline assignment: CDR1 SGHRS and CDR2 YFSETQ. This CDR3 is CASSLEASGSSYNEQFF. In nucleotides, the CDR3 is TGCGCCAGCAGCTTGGAAGCTAGCGGATCCTCCTACAATGAGCAGTTCTTC.

The chain employs TRBV4-2 and TRBJ2-7; TRBD2 matches at 10 bases. The CDR3 has 18 amino acids. Germline assignment: CDR1 LGHNA and CDR2 YNFKEQ. Trimming at V came to 3 bases and at J to 2 bases, leaving 13 bases not matched to a gene. The CDR3 reads CASSQQVGSSGGAYEQYF. CDR3 DNA: TGTGCCAGCAGCCAGCAGGTGGGGTCCAGCGGGGGGGCCTACGAGCAGTACTTC.

The chain couples TRBV6-1 to TRBJ2-7; 8 bases line up with TRBD1. Germline assignment: CDR1 MNHNS and CDR2 SASEGT. The CDR3 is 16 residues long. V gave up 4 bases and J gave up 1 base; unmatched junction bases: 9. The DNA for the CDR3 is TGTGCCAGCAGTGGCCCCCGACAGGGGCCGTCCTACGAGCAGTACGTC. Encoded protein: CASSGPRQGPSYEQYV.

In this sample, this clone turned up once. The chain has TRBV2 and TRBJ2-1; 8 nucleotides agree with TRBD2. With 6 bases clipped from V and 1 base from J, the junction kept 5 bases outside the gene matches. From germline, CDR1 is SNHLY and CDR2 FYNNEI. This CDR3 comprises 15 residues. The CDR3 reads CASSVAGPSYNEQFF. CDR3 coding DNA: TGTGCCAGCAGCGTAGCGGGACCTTCCTACAATGAGCAGTTCTTC.

The chain links TRBV6-1 to TRBJ2-7, with 9 bases lining up with TRBD1. CDR3 length: 14 amino acids. Germline V lookup: CDR1 MNHNS, CDR2 SASEGT. V was clipped by 5 bases and J by 2 bases; unmatched bases: 4. In DNA form, the CDR3 reads TGTGCCAGCAGTTTTGGGACAGGGACCTACGAGCAGTACTTC. Translating gives CASSFGTGTYEQYF.

This chain links TRBV6-5 with TRBJ2-5; D is perhaps TRBD2 (6 bases). Trimming left V 6 bases short and J 5 bases short, with 10 bases between. The CDR3 sequence is 12 residues long. Germline CDR1 is MNHEY and CDR2 is SVGAGI. The CDR3 sequence: CASRGLGETQYF. The CDR3 nucleotides read TGTGCCAGCAGGGGACTTGGGGAGACCCAGTACTTC.

The genes are TRBV7-6 and TRBJ2-5; weak D call: TRBD2 (6 bases). The germline V gene has CDR1 SGHVS and CDR2 FNYEAQ. The CDR3 consists of 17 residues. V was clipped by 4 bases and J by 3 bases, with 21 bases between them. CDR3 nucleotide sequence: TGTGCCAGCAGCTCCCCCCACGGACGGAGGGAGGAAGAGACCCAGTACTTC. Translated, it gives CASSSPHGRREEETQYF. Full variable domain (remainder filled in from reference TRBV7-6 and TRBJ2-5): GAGVSQSPRYKVTKRGQDVALRCDPISGHVSLYWYRQALGQGPEFLTYFNYEAQQDKSGLPNDRFSAERPEGSISTLTIQRTEQRDSAMYRCASSSPHGRREEETQYFGPGTRLLVL.

The J gene is TRBJ1-2, the V gene TRBV6-5; TRBD1 aligns across 7 bases. The ends lost 5 bases at V and 1 base at J; junction bases unmatched: 7. The CDR3 totals 15 residues. Germline V lookup: CDR1 MNHEY, CDR2 SVGAGI. The CDR3 loop is CASSTGDLLNYGYTF. The CDR3 DNA is TGTGCCAGCAGTACAGGGGACCTTCTTAACTATGGCTACACCTTC.

By sample share, this clone is medium-sized. The chain has TRBV7-6 and TRBJ2-2; D unresolved. V lost 5 bases to trimming and J lost 0 bases, with 7 bases between them. Germline V gene sequence: CDR1 SGHVS, CDR2 FNYEAQ. The CDR3 runs to 14 residues. CDR3 nucleotide sequence: TGTGCCAGCAGCCTCCAAACGAACACCGGGGAGCTGTTTTTT. Its translation is CASSLQTNTGELFF.

CDR3 sequence: CASSLWQFTSTDTQYF. CDR3 nucleotides: TGTGCCAGCAGTTTATGGCAGTTCACTAGCACAGATACGCAGTATTTT. This sequence joins TRBV28 and TRBJ2-3; D is uncertain. Trimming took 0 bases from V and 0 from J, leaving 10 bases between them. This CDR3 spans 16 amino acids. Germline V lookup: CDR1 MDHEN, CDR2 SYDVKM. The full variable domain, completed using reference TRBV28 and TRBJ2-3, is DVKVTQSSRYLVKRTGEKVFLECVQDMDHENMFWYRQDPGLGLRLIYFSYDVKMKEKGDIPEGYSVSREKKERFSLILESASTNQTSMYLCASSLWQFTSTDTQYFGPGTRLTVL.

This clone has a single count. This sequence joins TRBV13 and TRBJ2-1; 14 nucleotides align to TRBD2. The CDR3 is 15 residues long. In germline, CDR1 is PRHDT, CDR2 FYEKMQ (reference sequence). Losses at the gene ends were 4 bases for V and 8 bases for J; bases not matched to a gene: 4. The CDR3 nucleotides are TGTGCCAGCAGCTGGGGACTAGCGGGAGCGGATGAGCAGTTCTTC. Translating gives CASSWGLAGADEQFF.

This clone showed up just once. V and J are TRBV5-6 and TRBJ2-3; TRBD2 is a possible D gene (6 bases). This CDR3 has 17 residues. Germline CDR1 reads SGHDT; CDR2 reads YYEEEE. V shed 3 bases and J shed 9 bases, with 26 bases lying between them. Here the CDR3 DNA reads TGTGCCAGCAGCTCTGCCCCGGGACTCACTCCGGAAGAGACGCAGTATTTT. Its protein is CASSSAPGLTPEETQYF.